The rows below give T cell receptor beta chains drawn from one sample of a study of blood T cells in healthy people across ages. TCRdb fed the 5' RACE reads into MiXCR, producing one record per CDR3 protein. The sample includes roughly 860,000 distinct CDR3 sequences, 62% of them seen just once. Sequencing was performed on blood. Receptors were obtained from a man aged 25-45 years in good health. Both conserved end residues are part of each CDR3. A D gene is named only where the DNA matches it firmly. Size is stated for part of the rows, as once, few or many counts, or as a class when the clone is expanded.

V	J	D	size	length	DNA	CDR3
TRBV27	TRBJ1-2	NA	NA	14	TGTGCCAGCAGTCTCGAACCAAATAACTATGGCTACACCTTC	CASSLEPNNYGYTF
TRBV4-3	TRBJ2-7	NA	NA	15	TGCGCCAGCAGCCAGGGTGGATTAGGGGCCTACGAGCAGTACTTC	CASSQGGLGAYEQYF
TRBV29-1	TRBJ2-4	NA	NA	14	TGCAGCGCCGCCGGACTTGGAACCAAAAACATTCAGTACTTC	CSAAGLGTKNIQYF
TRBV29-1	TRBJ1-2	NA	NA	13	TGCAGCGTTGAGGGAAGTGACTCCTATGGCTACACCTTC	CSVEGSDSYGYTF
TRBV6-2/TRBV6-3	TRBJ2-4	NA	NA	12	TGTGCCAGCAGTTGGACAACTATTACCCAGTACTTC	CASSWTTITQYF
TRBV7-2	TRBJ2-5	NA	few	14	TGTGCCAGCAGCCCCGGGACGTACAAAGAGACCCAGTACTTC	CASSPGTYKETQYF
TRBV29-1	TRBJ2-3	TRBD1	NA	14	TGCAGCGTTGGGAGTGACAGGGGTACAGATACGCAGTATTTT	CSVGSDRGTDTQYF
TRBV7-2	TRBJ2-7	TRBD1	once	15	TGTGCCAGCAGCTTAGATGCGGGACAGGCCTACGAGCAGTACTTC	CASSLDAGQAYEQYF
TRBV27	TRBJ2-7	NA	NA	14	TGTGCCAGCAGTTTAGGCTCCCTGGGAATCGAGCAGTACTTC	CASSLGSLGIEQYF
TRBV20-1	TRBJ2-1	TRBD1	NA	16	TGCAGTGCTAGAGGATTTGGGGGACAGGGTCACAATGAGCAGTTCTTC	CSARGFGGQGHNEQFF
TRBV7-3	TRBJ2-2	TRBD1	NA	17	TGTGCCAGCAGCACCTGGCCCGGGGACAGAAACACCGGGGAGCTGTTTTTT	CASSTWPGDRNTGELFF
TRBV2	TRBJ2-5	NA	NA	10	TGTGCCAGCAACTTCCAGACCCAGTACTTC	CASNFQTQYF
TRBV7-2	TRBJ2-5	TRBD1	NA	14	TGTGCCAGCAGCTTAGCGACAGGGGGAGAGACCCAGAACTTC	CASSLATGGETQNF
TRBV9	TRBJ2-1	NA	few	13	TGTGCCAGCAGCGTGACCGGAAACAATGAGCAGTTCTTC	CASSVTGNNEQFF
TRBV5-4	TRBJ2-1	NA	few	15	TGTGCCAGCAGCTGGACCCGATTATCCTACAATGAGCAGTTCTTC	CASSWTRLSYNEQFF
TRBV29-1	TRBJ1-2	NA	NA	12	TGCAGCGTTGAGGAGGGGATCTATGGCTACACCTTC	CSVEEGIYGYTF
TRBV29-1	TRBJ2-5	TRBD1	NA	13	TGCAGCGTCGCAGACAGGGACCAAGAGACCCAGTACTTC	CSVADRDQETQYF
TRBV27	TRBJ2-3	TRBD2	NA	15	TGTGCCAGCAGTCCCCAAGGACTAGCGGCAGATACGCAGTATTTT	CASSPQGLAADTQYF
TRBV10-2	TRBJ1-1	NA	once	16	TGCGCCATCAGAGAAACAGTTGGACAGCCCTACACTGAAGCTTTCTTT	CAIRETVGQPYTEAFF
TRBV3-1	TRBJ2-3	TRBD2	NA	15	TGTGCCAGCAGCCGACAGCGGGGGGCACTTGCTACGCAGTATTTT	CASSRQRGALATQYF
TRBV18	TRBJ2-7	NA	NA	13	TGTGCCAGCTCACCAACCAGGGAGAACGAGCAGTACTTC	CASSPTRENEQYF
TRBV6-2/TRBV6-3	TRBJ1-1	NA	NA	16	TGTGCCAGCAGACGAAGGGGCGAACTTACGAACACTGAAGCTTTCTTT	CASRRRGELTNTEAFF
TRBV6-6	TRBJ2-3	NA	NA	13	TGTGCCAGCAGTTATCCTCGGGAAGATACGCAGTATTTT	CASSYPREDTQYF
TRBV29-1	TRBJ2-7	NA	NA	17	TGCAGCGTTGAAACCGGGGTGACGACAGGCGGATCCTACGAGCAGTACTTC	CSVETGVTTGGSYEQYF
TRBV9	TRBJ2-1	TRBD2	NA	12	TGTGCCAGCAGCGAGCGGGGGGATGAGCAGTTCTTC	CASSERGDEQFF
TRBV10-3	TRBJ2-1	TRBD2	NA	15	TGTGCCATCAATCCTCTAGCGGGGGTCGGCAATGAGCAGTTCTTC	CAINPLAGVGNEQFF
TRBV28	TRBJ2-3	NA	NA	14	TGTGCCAGTTCACCTAGCAGGTGGACAGATACGCAGTATTTT	CASSPSRWTDTQYF
TRBV7-2	TRBJ2-1	NA	NA	15	TGTGCCAGCGGCTATAGTACAGGGACCTACAATGAGCAGTTCTTC	CASGYSTGTYNEQFF
TRBV20-1	TRBJ1-1	NA	NA	14	TGCAGTGCTAGAGGCGGAGTCATGAACACTGAAGCTTTCTTT	CSARGGVMNTEAFF
TRBV4-2	TRBJ2-6	NA	few	16	TGTGCCAGCAGCCAATCAACAGGCTCTGGGGCCAACGTCCTGACTTTC	CASSQSTGSGANVLTF
TRBV6-1	TRBJ1-2	NA	NA	17	TGTGCCAGCAGCGCGGGTGGAAGATCGGGCGATTTGGATGGCTACACCTTC	CASSAGGRSGDLDGYTF
TRBV27	TRBJ1-6	NA	NA	13	TGTGCCAGCAGTTTATCTCCAGATTCACCCCTCCACTTT	CASSLSPDSPLHF
TRBV4-2	TRBJ2-7	TRBD1	NA	19	TGTGCCAGCAGCCTGTATGGGACAGGAACCCCTACGGGCTCCTACGAGCAGTACTTC	CASSLYGTGTPTGSYEQYF
TRBV4-1	TRBJ2-5	NA	NA	13	TGCGCTAGCAGCCAAGGCAGCCGAGAGACCCAGTACTTC	CASSQGSRETQYF